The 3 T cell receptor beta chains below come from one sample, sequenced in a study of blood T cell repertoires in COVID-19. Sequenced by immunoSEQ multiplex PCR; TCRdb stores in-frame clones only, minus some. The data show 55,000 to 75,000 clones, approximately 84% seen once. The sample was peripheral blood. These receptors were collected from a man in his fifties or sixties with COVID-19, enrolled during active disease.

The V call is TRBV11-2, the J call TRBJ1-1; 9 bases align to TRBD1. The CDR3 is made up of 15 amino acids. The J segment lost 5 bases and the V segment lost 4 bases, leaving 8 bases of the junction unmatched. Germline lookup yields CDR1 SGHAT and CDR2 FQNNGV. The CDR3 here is CASSSTGGLGTEAFF. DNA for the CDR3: TGTGCCAGCAGCTCCACAGGGGGCTTAGGGACTGAAGCTTTCTTT.

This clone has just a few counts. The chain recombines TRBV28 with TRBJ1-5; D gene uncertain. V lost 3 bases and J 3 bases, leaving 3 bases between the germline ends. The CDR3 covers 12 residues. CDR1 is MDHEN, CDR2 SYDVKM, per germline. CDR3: CASSFVNQPQHF. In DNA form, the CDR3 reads TGTGCCAGCAGTTTCGTCAATCAGCCCCAGCATTTT.

CDR3 amino acids: CASSSTSGGTDTQYF. CDR3 nucleotide sequence: TGTGCCAGCAGTTCGACTAGCGGGGGCACAGATACGCAGTATTTT. This rearrangement joins TRBV6-2 or TRBV6-3 to TRBJ2-3; 11 positions agree with TRBD2. The V segment lost 4 bases and the J segment 1 base; nucleotides outside the gene matches: 1. The V gene's germline CDR1 is MNHEY and CDR2 SVGEGT. There are 15 residues in the CDR3.